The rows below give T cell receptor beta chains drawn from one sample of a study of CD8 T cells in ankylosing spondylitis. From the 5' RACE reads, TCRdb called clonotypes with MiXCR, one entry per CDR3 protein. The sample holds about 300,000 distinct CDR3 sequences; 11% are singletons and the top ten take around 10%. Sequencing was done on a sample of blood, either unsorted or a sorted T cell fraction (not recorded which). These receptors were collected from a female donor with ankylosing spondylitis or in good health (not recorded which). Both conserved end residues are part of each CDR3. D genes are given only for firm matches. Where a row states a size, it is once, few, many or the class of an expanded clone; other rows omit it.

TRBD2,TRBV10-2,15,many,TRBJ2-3,TGCGCCAGCAGTCGACTAGCGGGGGGACCAGATACGCAGTATTTT,CASSRLAGGPDTQYF
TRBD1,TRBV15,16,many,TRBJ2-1,TGTGCCACCAGCAGAGATACGGGACAGGGATACAATGAGCAGTTCTTC,CATSRDTGQGYNEQFF
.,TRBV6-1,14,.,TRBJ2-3,TGTGCCAGCAGTGGTCAGGTCCGGACAGATACGCAGTATTTT,CASSGQVRTDTQYF
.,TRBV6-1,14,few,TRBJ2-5,TGTGCCAGCAGCACCGCGGACGGCCAAGAGACCCAGTACTTC,CASSTADGQETQYF
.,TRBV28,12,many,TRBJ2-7,TGTGCCAGCAGTTCGGCCGGTTACGAGCAGTACTTC,CASSSAGYEQYF
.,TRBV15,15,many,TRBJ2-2,TGTGCCACCAGCAGAGCCGGGACTCTCAACGGGGAGCTGTTTTTT,CATSRAGTLNGELFF
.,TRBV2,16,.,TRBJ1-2,TGTGCCAGCAGTGAATGGTACGGCGGGGGGCCGGATGGCTACACCTTC,CASSEWYGGGPDGYTF
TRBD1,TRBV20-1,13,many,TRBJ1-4,TGCAGTGCTAGGGGGACAGGGCATGAAAAACTGTTTTTT,CSARGTGHEKLFF
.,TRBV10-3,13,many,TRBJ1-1,TGTGCCATCAAGGGAGTTCTGAACACTGAAGCTTTCTTT,CAIKGVLNTEAFF
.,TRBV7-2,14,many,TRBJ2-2,TGTGCCAGCAGCTTAGATTACTTAACCGGGGAGCTGTTTTTT,CASSLDYLTGELFF
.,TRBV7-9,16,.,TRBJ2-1,TGTGCCAGCAGCCCCGGACTTACCCTATTGTACAATGAGCAGTTCTTC,CASSPGLTLLYNEQFF
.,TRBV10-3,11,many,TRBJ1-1,TGTGCCATCAGTGAGTCCGTCGGGGCTTTCTTT,CAISESVGAFF
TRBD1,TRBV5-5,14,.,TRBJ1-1,TGTGCCAGCGGATGGGGACAGCCTAACCTTGAAGCTTTCTTT,CASGWGQPNLEAFF
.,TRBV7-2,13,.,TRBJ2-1,TGTGCCAGCAGCGTCATAGCTTCCCGGGAGCAGTTCTTC,CASSVIASREQFF
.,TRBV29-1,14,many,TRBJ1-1,TGCAGCGTTGAAGACCCGGTCGGGAGGACTGAAGCTTTCTTT,CSVEDPVGRTEAFF
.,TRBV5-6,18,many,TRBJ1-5,TGTGCCAGCAGTTCGCGCAAAGAGAAGACGTATAGCAATCAGCCCCAGCATTTT,CASSSRKEKTYSNQPQHF
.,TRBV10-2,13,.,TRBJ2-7,TGCGCCAGCAGTGTCGAGGGAACTTACGAGCAGTACTTC,CASSVEGTYEQYF
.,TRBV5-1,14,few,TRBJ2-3,TGCGCCAGCAGTAGGACCTATAGCACAGATACGCAGTATTTT,CASSRTYSTDTQYF
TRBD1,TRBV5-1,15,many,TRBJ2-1,TGCGCCAGCAGCTTGGACAGGGGGGTCCTCGGTGAGCAGTTCTTC,CASSLDRGVLGEQFF
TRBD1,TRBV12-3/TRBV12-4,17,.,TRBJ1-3,TGTGCCAGCAGTTTAACCACAGGGGGAGCCTCTGGAAACACCATATATTTT,CASSLTTGGASGNTIYF
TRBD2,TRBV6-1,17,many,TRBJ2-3,TGTGCCAGCAGTGCGTCTGGCGGGGGGTATTCCACAGATACGCAGTATTTT,CASSASGGGYSTDTQYF
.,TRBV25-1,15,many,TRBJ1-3,TGTGCCAGCAGTGAAACGCAGGGCACTGGAAACACCATATATTTT,CASSETQGTGNTIYF
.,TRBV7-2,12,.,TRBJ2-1,TGTGCCAGCACCTACGGTCACGGTGAGCAGTTCTTC,CASTYGHGEQFF
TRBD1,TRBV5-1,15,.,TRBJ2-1,TGCGCCAGCAGCCTAGGACAGGGGTTCAGGAATGAGCAGTTCTTC,CASSLGQGFRNEQFF
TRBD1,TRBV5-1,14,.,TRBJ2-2,TGCGCCAGCGGTACAGGGGCGAACACCGGGGAGCTGTTTTTT,CASGTGANTGELFF
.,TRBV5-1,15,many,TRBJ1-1,TGCGCCAGCAGCCCCCCGGGGCACACGAACACTGAAGCTTTCTTT,CASSPPGHTNTEAFF
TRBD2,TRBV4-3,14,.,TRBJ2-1,TGCGCCAGCAGTACTAGCGGAAACTACAATGAGCAGTTCTTC,CASSTSGNYNEQFF
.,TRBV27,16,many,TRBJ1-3,TGTGCCAGCAGTTTAACCGGCATCTTATCTGGAAACACCATATATTTT,CASSLTGILSGNTIYF
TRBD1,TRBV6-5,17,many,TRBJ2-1,TGTGCCAGCATTAGAGAGTTCAGGGGGCAAGGTCGTAGTGAGCAGTTCTTC,CASIREFRGQGRSEQFF
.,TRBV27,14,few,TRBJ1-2,TGTGCCAGCAGTCCCCGCCCGGGGACCTATGGCTACACCTTC,CASSPRPGTYGYTF
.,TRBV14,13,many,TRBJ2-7,TGTGCCAGCAGCTTCACAGGGAGTACGGAGCAGTACTTC,CASSFTGSTEQYF
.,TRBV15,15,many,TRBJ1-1,TGTGCCACCAGCAGAGAAAAAGGGGTGAACACTGAAGCTTTCTTT,CATSREKGVNTEAFF
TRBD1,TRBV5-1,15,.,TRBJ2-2,TGCGCCAGCAGCTTGGGACAGGGAATCACCGGGGAGCTGTTTTTT,CASSLGQGITGELFF
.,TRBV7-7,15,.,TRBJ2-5,TGTGCTAGCAGCTTAATGTTCCAGGGACAAGAGACCCAGTACTTC,CASSLMFQGQETQYF
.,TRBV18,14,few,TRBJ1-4,TGTGCCAGCTCACCGAGACAGGTTGATGAAAAACTGTTTTTT,CASSPRQVDEKLFF
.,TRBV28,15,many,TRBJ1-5,TGTGCCAGCAGTTCGGAGACGTACCCAAATCAGCCCCAGCATTTT,CASSSETYPNQPQHF
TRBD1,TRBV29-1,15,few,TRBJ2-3,TGCAGCGCTAAAGAGACCGGGACAGGGACAGATACGCAGTATTTT,CSAKETGTGTDTQYF
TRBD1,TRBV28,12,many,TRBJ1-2,TGTGCCAGCAGTGGGCCGACAGGGGTTAGCACCTTC,CASSGPTGVSTF
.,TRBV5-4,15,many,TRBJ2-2,TGTGCCAGCAGCTCGGAGCCTAGCGAGGCCGGGGAGCTGTTTTTT,CASSSEPSEAGELFF
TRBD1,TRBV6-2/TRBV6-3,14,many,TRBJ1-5,TGTGCCAGCAAAAGGGGACAGTCAAATCAGCCCCAGCATTTT,CASKRGQSNQPQHF
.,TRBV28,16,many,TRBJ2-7,TGTGCCAGCAGTTTGCGGGGGACAGGCTACTTATACGAGCAGTACTTC,CASSLRGTGYLYEQYF
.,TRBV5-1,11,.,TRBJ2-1,TGCGCCACCGGGACGCCCAATGAGCAGTTCTTC,CATGTPNEQFF
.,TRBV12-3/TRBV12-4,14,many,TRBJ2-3,TGTGCCAGCAGTTTAGGACTCGGTTCAGATACGCAGTATTTT,CASSLGLGSDTQYF
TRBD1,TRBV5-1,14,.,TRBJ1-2,TGCGCCAGCAGGCGTGGGACAGAGAACTATGGCTACACCTTC,CASRRGTENYGYTF
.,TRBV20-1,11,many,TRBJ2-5,TGCAGTGCTAGGACCCAAGAGACCCAGTACTTC,CSARTQETQYF
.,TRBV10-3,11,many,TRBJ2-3,TGTGCCATCAGTGAGGACGATACGCAGTATTTT,CAISEDDTQYF
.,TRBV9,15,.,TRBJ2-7,TGTGCCAGCAGCCCCCTTATGACGGGCGGTTACGAGCAGTACTTC,CASSPLMTGGYEQYF
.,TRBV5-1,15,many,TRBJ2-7,TGCGCCAGCAGCTTGGGGGACGCCATTTCCTACGAGCAGTACTTC,CASSLGDAISYEQYF
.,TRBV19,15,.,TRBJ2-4,TGTGCCAGTAGTCCTACCGGGCCTAGTAATCACATTCAGTACTTC,CASSPTGPSNHIQYF
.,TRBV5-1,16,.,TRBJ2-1,TGCGCCAGCAGCTTGGCGTTGTCTATACAGTACAATGAGCAGTTCTTC,CASSLALSIQYNEQFF